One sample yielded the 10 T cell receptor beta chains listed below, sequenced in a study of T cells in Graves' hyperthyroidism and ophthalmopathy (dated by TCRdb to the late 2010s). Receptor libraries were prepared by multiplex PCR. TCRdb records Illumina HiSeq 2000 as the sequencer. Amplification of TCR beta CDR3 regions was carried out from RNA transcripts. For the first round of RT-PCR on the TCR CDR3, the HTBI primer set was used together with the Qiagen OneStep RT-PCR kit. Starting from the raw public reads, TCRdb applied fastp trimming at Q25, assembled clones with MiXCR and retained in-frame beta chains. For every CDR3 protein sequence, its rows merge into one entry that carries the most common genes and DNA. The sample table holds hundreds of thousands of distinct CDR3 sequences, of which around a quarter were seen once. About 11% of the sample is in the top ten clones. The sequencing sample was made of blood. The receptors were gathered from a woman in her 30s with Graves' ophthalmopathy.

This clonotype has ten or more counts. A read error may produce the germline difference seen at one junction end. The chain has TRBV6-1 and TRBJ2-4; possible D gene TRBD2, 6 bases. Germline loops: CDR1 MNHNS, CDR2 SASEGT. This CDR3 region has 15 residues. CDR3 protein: CASSEMGGAKNIKYF. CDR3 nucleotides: TGTGCCAGCAGTGAGATGGGGGGAGCCAAAAACATTAAGTACTTC.

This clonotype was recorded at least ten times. The CDR3 reads CAIEIPPGQGDWGTWEQYF. In nucleotides, the CDR3 is TGTGCCATCGAAATCCCTCCGGGACAGGGGGATTGGGGTACTTGGGAGCAGTACTTC. This chain links TRBV2 with TRBJ2-7; 11 bases map to TRBD1. This CDR3 region has 19 residues. Germline V gives CDR1 SNHLY, CDR2 FYNNEI. Trimming cost V 10 bases and J 7 bases; bases outside gene matches: 27.

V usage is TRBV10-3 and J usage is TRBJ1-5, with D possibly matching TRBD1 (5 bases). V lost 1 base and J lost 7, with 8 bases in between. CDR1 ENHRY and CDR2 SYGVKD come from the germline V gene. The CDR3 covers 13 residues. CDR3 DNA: TGTGCCATCAGTGAGTTTGGGGGACAGCCCCAGCATTTT. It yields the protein CAISEFGGQPQHF.

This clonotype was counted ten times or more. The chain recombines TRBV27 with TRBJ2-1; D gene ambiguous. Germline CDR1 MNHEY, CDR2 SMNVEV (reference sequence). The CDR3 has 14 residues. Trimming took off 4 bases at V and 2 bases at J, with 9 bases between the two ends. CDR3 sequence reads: CASSWTVPYNEQFF. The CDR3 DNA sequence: TGTGCCAGCAGTTGGACGGTCCCCTACAATGAGCAGTTCTTC.

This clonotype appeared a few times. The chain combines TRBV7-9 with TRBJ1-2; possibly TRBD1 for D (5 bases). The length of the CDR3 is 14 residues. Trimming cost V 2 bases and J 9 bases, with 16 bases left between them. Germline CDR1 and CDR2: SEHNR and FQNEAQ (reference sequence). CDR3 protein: CASSLTGGVTSYTF. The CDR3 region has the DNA TGTGCCAGCAGCTTAACTGGGGGTGTCACAAGCTACACCTTC.

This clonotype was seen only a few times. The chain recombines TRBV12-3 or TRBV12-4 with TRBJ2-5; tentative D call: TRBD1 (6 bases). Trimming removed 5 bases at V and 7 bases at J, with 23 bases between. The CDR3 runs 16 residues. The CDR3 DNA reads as TGTGCCAGCAGTCCACCGACGCTACAGGGCGCCGGGACCCAGTACTTC. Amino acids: CASSPPTLQGAGTQYF.

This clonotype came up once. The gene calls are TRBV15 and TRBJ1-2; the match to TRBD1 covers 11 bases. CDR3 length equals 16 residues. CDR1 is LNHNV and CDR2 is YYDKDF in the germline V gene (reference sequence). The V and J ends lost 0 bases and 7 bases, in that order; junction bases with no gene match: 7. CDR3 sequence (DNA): TGTGCCACCAGCAGAGAGCTCGGACAGGGGGCGTTTGGCTACACCTTC. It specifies CATSRELGQGAFGYTF.

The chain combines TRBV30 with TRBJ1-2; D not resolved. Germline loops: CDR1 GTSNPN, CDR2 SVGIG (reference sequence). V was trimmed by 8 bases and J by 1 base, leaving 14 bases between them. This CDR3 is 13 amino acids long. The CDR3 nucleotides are TGTGCCCGGACCAATGGTCGTAACTATGGCTACACCTTC. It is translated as CARTNGRNYGYTF.

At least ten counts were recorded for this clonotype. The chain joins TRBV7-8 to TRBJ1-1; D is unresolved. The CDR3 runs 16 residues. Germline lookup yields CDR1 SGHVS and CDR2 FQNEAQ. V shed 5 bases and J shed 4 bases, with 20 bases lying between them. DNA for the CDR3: TGTGCCAGCAGCCCTATGAATGTGGCAGTTGGCACTGAAGCTTTCTTT. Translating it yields CASSPMNVAVGTEAFF.

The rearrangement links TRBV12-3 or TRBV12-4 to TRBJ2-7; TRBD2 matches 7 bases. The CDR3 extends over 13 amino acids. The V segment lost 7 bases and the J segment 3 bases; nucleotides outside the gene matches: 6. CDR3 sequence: CASKRGGSYEQYF. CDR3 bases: TGTGCCAGCAAGAGGGGAGGGAGCTACGAGCAGTACTTC.